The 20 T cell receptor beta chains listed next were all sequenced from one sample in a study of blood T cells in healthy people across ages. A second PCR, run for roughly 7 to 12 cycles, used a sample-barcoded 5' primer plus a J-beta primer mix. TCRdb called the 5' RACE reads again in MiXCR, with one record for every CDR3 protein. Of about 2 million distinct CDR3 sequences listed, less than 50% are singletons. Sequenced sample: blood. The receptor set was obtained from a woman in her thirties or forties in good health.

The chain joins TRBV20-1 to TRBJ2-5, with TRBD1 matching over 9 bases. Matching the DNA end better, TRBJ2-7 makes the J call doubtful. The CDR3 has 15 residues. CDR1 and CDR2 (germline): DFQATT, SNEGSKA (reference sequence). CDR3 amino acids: CSARLWDRDRYEQYF. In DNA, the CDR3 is TGCAGTGCCAGGCTTTGGGACAGGGATAGGTACGAGCAGTACTTC.

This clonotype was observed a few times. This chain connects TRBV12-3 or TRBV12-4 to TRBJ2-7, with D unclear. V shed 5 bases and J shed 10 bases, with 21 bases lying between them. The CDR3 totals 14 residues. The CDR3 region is CASSPEQVWVAQYF. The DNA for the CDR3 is TGTGCCAGCAGTCCAGAGCAGGTGTGGGTGGCCCAGTACTTC.

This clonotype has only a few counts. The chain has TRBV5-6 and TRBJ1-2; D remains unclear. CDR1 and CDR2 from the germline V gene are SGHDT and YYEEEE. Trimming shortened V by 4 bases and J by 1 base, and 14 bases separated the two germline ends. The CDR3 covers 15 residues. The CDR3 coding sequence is TGTGCCAGCAGCAAGACAATACACCTTAACTATGGCTACACCTTC. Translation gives CASSKTIHLNYGYTF.

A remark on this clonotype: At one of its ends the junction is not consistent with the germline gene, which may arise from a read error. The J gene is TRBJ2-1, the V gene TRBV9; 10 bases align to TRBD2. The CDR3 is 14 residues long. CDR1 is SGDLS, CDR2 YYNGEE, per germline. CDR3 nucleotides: TGTGCCACCAGCGGGGGGGCCCCCTACAATGAGCAGTTCTTC. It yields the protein CATSGGAPYNEQFF.

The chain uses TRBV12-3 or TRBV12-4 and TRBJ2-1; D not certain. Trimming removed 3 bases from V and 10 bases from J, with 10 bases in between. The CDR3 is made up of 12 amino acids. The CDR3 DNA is TGTGCCAGCAGTTTTAGAGACACCGAGCAGTTCTTC. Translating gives CASSFRDTEQFF.

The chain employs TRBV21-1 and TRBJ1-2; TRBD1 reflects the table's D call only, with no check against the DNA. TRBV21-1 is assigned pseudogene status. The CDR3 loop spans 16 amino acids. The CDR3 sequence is CASRPRDRGRSDGYTF. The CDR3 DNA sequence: TGTGCCAGCAGGCCCCGGGACAGGGGAAGGTCGGATGGCTACACCTTC.

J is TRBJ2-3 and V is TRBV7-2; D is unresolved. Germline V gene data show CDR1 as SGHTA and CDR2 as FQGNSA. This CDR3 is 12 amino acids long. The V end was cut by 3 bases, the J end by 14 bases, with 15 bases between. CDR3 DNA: TGTGCCAGCAGCTTTTACCCTACAGATCCGTATTTT. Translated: CASSFYPTDPYF.

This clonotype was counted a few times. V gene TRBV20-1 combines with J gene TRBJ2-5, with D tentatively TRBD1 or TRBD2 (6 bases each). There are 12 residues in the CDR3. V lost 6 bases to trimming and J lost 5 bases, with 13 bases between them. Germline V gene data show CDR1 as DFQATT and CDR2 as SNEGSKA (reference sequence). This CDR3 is CSAVGGVETQYF. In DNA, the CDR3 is TGCAGTGCCGTGGGGGGCGTGGAGACCCAGTACTTC.

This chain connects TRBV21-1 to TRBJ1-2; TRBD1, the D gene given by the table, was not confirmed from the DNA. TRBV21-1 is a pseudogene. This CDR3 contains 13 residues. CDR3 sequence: CASRGQGEAGYTF. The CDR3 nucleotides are TGTGCCAGCAGGGGACAGGGGGAGGCTGGCTACACCTTC.

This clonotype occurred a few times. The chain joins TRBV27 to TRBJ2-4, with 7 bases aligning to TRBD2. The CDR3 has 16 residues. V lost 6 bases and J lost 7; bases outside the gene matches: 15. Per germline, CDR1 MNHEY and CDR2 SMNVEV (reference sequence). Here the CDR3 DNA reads TGTGCCAGCAGCCCACCGGGACTCCAGGGAGGGAACATTCAGTACTTC. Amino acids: CASSPPGLQGGNIQYF.

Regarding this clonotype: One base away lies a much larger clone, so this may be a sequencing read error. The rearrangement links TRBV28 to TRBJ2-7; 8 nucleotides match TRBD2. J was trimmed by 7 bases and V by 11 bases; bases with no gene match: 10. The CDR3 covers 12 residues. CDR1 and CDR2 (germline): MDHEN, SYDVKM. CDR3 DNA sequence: TGTGCCGGCCGGGGGGGGCTGCTTGAGCAGTACTTC. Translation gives CAGRGGLLEQYF.

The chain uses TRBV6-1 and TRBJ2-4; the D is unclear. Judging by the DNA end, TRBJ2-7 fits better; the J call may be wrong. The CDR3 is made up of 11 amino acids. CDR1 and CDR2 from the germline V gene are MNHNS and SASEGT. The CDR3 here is CASSEINEQYF. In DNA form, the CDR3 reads TGTGCCAGCAGTGAGATAAACGAGCAGTACTTC.

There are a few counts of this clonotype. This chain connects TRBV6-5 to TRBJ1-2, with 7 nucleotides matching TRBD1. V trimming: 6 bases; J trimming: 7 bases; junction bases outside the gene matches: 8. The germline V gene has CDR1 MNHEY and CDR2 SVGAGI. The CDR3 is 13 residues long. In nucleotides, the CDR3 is TGTGCCAGCAGAACCGACAGGGTGGGTGGCTACACCTTC. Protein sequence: CASRTDRVGGYTF.

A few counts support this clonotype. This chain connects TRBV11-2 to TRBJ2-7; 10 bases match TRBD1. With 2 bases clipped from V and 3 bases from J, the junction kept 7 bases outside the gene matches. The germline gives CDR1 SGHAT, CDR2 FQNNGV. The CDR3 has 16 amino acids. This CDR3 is CASSLLGDRGIYEQYF. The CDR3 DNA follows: TGTGCCAGCAGCTTATTAGGGGACAGGGGCATCTACGAGCAGTACTTC.

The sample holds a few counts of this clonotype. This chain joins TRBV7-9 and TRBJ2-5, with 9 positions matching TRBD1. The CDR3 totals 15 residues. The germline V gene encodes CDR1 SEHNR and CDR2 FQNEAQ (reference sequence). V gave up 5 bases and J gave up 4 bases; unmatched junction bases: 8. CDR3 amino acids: CASSPPGTGLETQYF. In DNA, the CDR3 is TGTGCCAGCAGCCCCCCGGGGACAGGGTTAGAGACCCAGTACTTC.

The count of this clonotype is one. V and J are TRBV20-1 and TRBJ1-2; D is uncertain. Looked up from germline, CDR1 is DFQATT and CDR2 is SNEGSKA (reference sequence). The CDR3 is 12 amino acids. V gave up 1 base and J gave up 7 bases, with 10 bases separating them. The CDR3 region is CSARAGVAGYTF. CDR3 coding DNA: TGCAGTGCTAGAGCCGGGGTAGCTGGCTACACCTTC.

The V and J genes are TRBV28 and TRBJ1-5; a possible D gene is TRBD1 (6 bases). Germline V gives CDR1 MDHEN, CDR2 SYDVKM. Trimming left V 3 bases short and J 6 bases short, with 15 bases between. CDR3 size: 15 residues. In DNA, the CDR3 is TGTGCCAGCAGTTTGCCCAGGACCAGGGGTCAGCCCCAGCATTTT. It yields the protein CASSLPRTRGQPQHF.

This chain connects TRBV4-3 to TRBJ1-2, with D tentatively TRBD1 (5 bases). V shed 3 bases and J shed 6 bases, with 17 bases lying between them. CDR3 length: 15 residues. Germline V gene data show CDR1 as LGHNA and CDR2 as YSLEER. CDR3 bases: TGCGCCAGCAGCCAGGTCCCGGTGGCGGGGGATGGCTACACCTTC. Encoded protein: CASSQVPVAGDGYTF.

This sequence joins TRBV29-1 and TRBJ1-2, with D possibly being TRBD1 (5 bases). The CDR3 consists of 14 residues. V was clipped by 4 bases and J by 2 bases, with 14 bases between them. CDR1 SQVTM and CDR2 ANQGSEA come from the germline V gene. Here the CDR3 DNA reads TGCAGCGTTGCTTTTACTCAGGGAAACTATGGCTACACCTTC. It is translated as CSVAFTQGNYGYTF.

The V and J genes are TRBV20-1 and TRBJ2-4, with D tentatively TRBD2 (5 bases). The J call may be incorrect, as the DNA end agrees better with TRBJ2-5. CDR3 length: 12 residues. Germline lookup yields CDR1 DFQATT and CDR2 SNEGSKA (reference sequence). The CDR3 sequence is CSAIGGGGTQYF. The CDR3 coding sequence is TGCAGTGCTATTGGTGGAGGTGGGACCCAGTACTTC.